One and the same sample provided the 10 T cell receptor beta chains below, sequenced in a study of blood T cell repertoires in COVID-19. Using immunoSEQ multiplex PCR, the repertoire was profiled, and TCRdb retains in-frame clones only, with some absent. Seen here are roughly 280,000 clones, around four fifths observed once, and the top ten hold about 4.5%. The sequencing input was peripheral blood. The receptors were sampled from a man aged 55-75 years who had recovered from COVID-19.

The table lists this clone with a few counts. The chain has TRBV6-5 and TRBJ1-1; 9 bases agree with TRBD1. V lost 6 bases to trimming and J lost 6 bases; unmatched junction nucleotides: 5. The CDR3 contains 13 residues. Per the germline V gene, CDR1 is MNHEY and CDR2 is SVGAGI. The DNA of the CDR3 is TGTGCCAGCAGGACCGACAGGGGGGCTGAAGCTTTCTTT. Amino acid sequence: CASRTDRGAEAFF.

The chain couples TRBV28 to TRBJ1-2; 8 bases line up with TRBD1. This CDR3 spans 13 amino acids. Germline V gene data show CDR1 as MDHEN and CDR2 as SYDVKM. Trimming at V came to 5 bases and at J to 8 bases, leaving 7 bases not matched to a gene. The CDR3 DNA is TGTGCCAGCAGTCCTAGGACAGGGAGAGGCTACACCTTC. The encoded protein is CASSPRTGRGYTF.

This clone showed up just a few times. The chain joins TRBV28 to TRBJ1-5; TRBD1 matches 8 bases. The CDR3 totals 14 residues. Germline V gives CDR1 MDHEN, CDR2 SYDVKM. J was trimmed by 7 bases and V by 7 bases; bases with no gene match: 9. CDR3 sequence (DNA): TGTGCCAGCAAAAACGGACAGGGTGGACAGCCCCAGCATTTT. It yields the protein CASKNGQGGQPQHF.

This clone was observed a few times. The chain uses TRBV12-3 or TRBV12-4 and TRBJ2-7, with D perhaps TRBD2 (5 bases). The CDR3 has 12 residues. V shed 6 bases and J shed 6 bases, with 12 bases lying between them. CDR3 loop: CASSQTTTEQYF. The CDR3 coding sequence is TGTGCCAGCAGCCAGACTACAACCGAGCAGTACTTC.

The CDR3 loop is CASLKGFRGGTGELFF. DNA of the CDR3: TGTGCCAGCCTAAAGGGTTTCCGAGGGGGCACCGGGGAGCTGTTTTTT. J is TRBJ2-2 and V is TRBV7-9; D might be TRBD1 (6 bases). The CDR3 spans 16 residues. The V and J ends lost 8 bases and 4 bases respectively, with 20 bases between them. Looked up from germline, CDR1 is SEHNR and CDR2 is FQNEAQ (reference sequence). Full variable domain (remainder filled in from reference TRBV7-9 and TRBJ2-2): DTGVSQNPRHKITKRGQNVTFRCDPISEHNRLYWYRQTLGQGPEFLTYFQNEAQLEKSRLLSDRFSAERPKGSFSTLEIQRTEQGDSAMYLCASLKGFRGGTGELFFGEGSRLTVL.

The chain couples TRBV30 to TRBJ2-2; no firm D call. From germline, CDR1 is GTSNPN and CDR2 SVGIG (reference sequence). V lost 1 base to trimming and J lost 5 bases, with 8 bases between them. The CDR3 spans 13 residues. CDR3 sequence reads: CAWSGYETGELFF. CDR3 DNA sequence: TGTGCCTGGAGTGGGTATGAGACCGGGGAGCTGTTTTTT.

This chain uses TRBV30 with TRBJ1-5; D ambiguous. V was cut by 0 bases and J by 7 bases, with 7 bases left in between. Germline V gene data show CDR1 as GTSNPN and CDR2 as SVGIG (reference sequence). CDR3 length: 12 amino acids. Here the CDR3 DNA reads TGTGCCTGGAGTGTACTGAACCAGCCCCAGCATTTT. Protein: CAWSVLNQPQHF.

The chain combines TRBV11-1 with TRBJ2-1, with 10 bases lining up with TRBD2. Germline CDR1 SGHAT, CDR2 FQDESV (reference sequence). CDR3 length: 15 residues. The V and J ends lost 5 bases and 6 bases, in that order; junction bases with no gene match: 7. The CDR3 DNA follows: TGTGCCAGCAGCCGTCTAGCGGGAGTAATCAATGAGCAGTTCTTC. Translation gives CASSRLAGVINEQFF.

As DNA, the CDR3 is TGCGCCAGCAGGAGAGTGGCGGGTCTGCGGGTTGACAATGAGCAGTTCTTC. This translates into CASRRVAGLRVDNEQFF. The V gene is TRBV5-1, the J gene TRBJ2-1; weak D call: TRBD2 (5 bases). Looked up from germline, CDR1 is SGHRS and CDR2 is YFSETQ. The V end was cut by 5 bases, the J end by 5 bases, with 23 bases between. The CDR3 sequence is 17 residues long.

The chain employs TRBV7-2 and TRBJ2-3; D possibly corresponds to TRBD2 (5 bases). In germline, CDR1 is SGHTA, CDR2 FQGNSA. The ends were cut back, 1 base at V and 10 bases at J, with 12 bases in the middle. The CDR3 length is 13 residues. The CDR3 is CASSLGLTLPQYF. CDR3 sequence (DNA): TGTGCCAGCAGCTTAGGACTAACCTTACCGCAGTATTTT.